This TCR beta chain was sequenced in a study of blood T cells in healthy people across ages. A J-beta primer mix and a sample-barcoded 5' primer were used in a second PCR of roughly 6 to 11 cycles. TCRdb recomputed calls from the 5' RACE reads with MiXCR, one row per CDR3 protein. Of around 900,000 distinct CDR3 sequences in the sample, about 51% were seen once. General study results and limits: Strong correlation linked observed beta diversity and percent naive T cells. From one million sequenced T cells, diversity estimates were lower bounds.

The germline V and J ends were trimmed by 4 bases and 4 bases, with 14 bases remaining between them. CDR3 length: 15 amino acids. In germline, CDR1 is KGHSH, CDR2 LQKENI. Regarding this clonotype: Its antigen is currently unknown.

The source material was blood. The receptor comes from a woman aged 60-75 years in good health. The V call is TRBV18, the J call TRBJ1-5; D is possibly TRBD1 (5 bases). CDR3 residues: CASSRGGRENQPQHF. The CDR3 coding sequence is TGTGCCAGCTCACGAGGAGGCAGGGAAAATCAGCCCCAGCATTTT.